This T cell receptor beta chain is from a study of PD-1 blockade in mismatch repair-deficient tumors listed by TCRdb under 2017. At the level of the whole study: Between September 2013 and 2016, the trial enrolled about 78 consecutive patients with roughly twelve types of mismatch repair-deficient cancer, all of whom had received prior treatment and were progressing. Tumor-associated T cell clones in the peripheral blood of patients responding to PD-1 blockade were tracked using deep sequencing of TCR CDR3 regions. Study-wide conclusions, independent of this receptor: After pembrolizumab, tumor-resident clones, which were often undetectable in blood before treatment, expanded rapidly and then contracted, generally ahead of radiologic responses.

Comment on this clone: Its antigen specificity is not known. Nothing much larger sits one base from this clone, and base qualities are not available.

Mismatch repair deficiency was established in every enrolled patient by polymerase chain reaction or immunohistochemistry. TCR sequencing was performed for a few patients who responded to pembrolizumab therapy. In the phase II trial, pembrolizumab PD-1 blockade was tested prospectively in advanced mismatch repair-deficient cancers, no matter which tissue of origin the cancers came from. Peripheral blood T cell samples were collected serially, before PD-1 blockade began and at several time points afterward. Blood sampling times were expressed in weeks after the first pembrolizumab dose. The germline V gene (reference sequence) supplies CDR1 SGHKS and CDR2 YYEKEE. From cysteine to phenylalanine, the CDR3 is 17 amino acids long. Only the CDR3 DNA is retained, 51 bases long and in frame from the first base. Trimming takes 0 bases from V and 0 bases from J, and the germline ends sit 15 bases apart. Library method: the immunoSEQ multiplex PCR assay. The clones in this table, taken by TCRdb from immuneACCESS, are in-frame only. Not every clone is retained; where verified, under half of the shortfall comes from an unresolved V gene, and the cause of the rest is unknown. A total of 70,000 to 90,000 clones appear in this sample, 65% to 85% of them only once. Roughly 5.5% of the sample belongs to the ten largest clones.

The V and J segments used are TRBV5-5 and TRBJ1-2; a tentative D call is TRBD1 (5 bases match). The sample was peripheral blood, taken 44 weeks after starting pembrolizumab. This clonotype originated in an adult with mismatch repair-deficient cancer. The CDR3: CASSLDRDPESNYGYTF. The DNA reads as follows: TGTGCCAGCAGCTTGGACCGGGACCCGGAGTCTAACTATGGCTACACCTTC.